Described below is a single TCR beta chain sequence and its context. What it binds is unknown. Together with a sample-barcoded 5' primer, a J-beta primer mix was included in a second PCR lasting about 7 to 11 cycles. TCRdb re-derived calls from the 5' RACE reads in MiXCR, one entry per CDR3 protein. The sample has approximately 700,000 distinct CDR3 sequences, approximately 31% seen once. The CDR3 length is 15 residues. Germline V gives CDR1 MNHEY, CDR2 SVGEGT. V dropped 0 bases and J dropped 9; count of bases not matched to a gene: 1. The data are from a study of blood T cells in healthy people across ages. Study context: About one barcoded TCR beta cDNA was captured per two T cells. Study results and caveats: Among T cells, TCR beta diversity per million cells dropped roughly linearly as age rose. Strong correlation linked observed beta diversity and percent naive T cells.

The chain employs TRBV6-2 or TRBV6-3 and TRBJ2-1; TRBD2 aligns across 14 bases. The material sequenced was blood. This clonotype originated in a woman older than 75 in good health. CDR3 DNA: TGTGCCAGCAGTTACTCGACTAGCGGGAGGGGTGAGCAGTTCTTC. This encodes CASSYSTSGRGEQFF.